Sequencing of this T cell receptor (beta chain) was carried out in a study of cytomegalovirus exposure and HLA in healthy donors. Concerning this clone itself: Its antigen is not known.

Findings and limits, study-wide: It was shown in a later analysis that HLA-associated TCR beta chains were more clonally expanded than other, equally common chains.

PCR involved 60 Vbeta and 13 Jbeta primers. Method: immunoSEQ multiplex PCR; TCRdb's copy keeps in-frame clones and lacks some. Counted here are about 160,000 clones, about 79% occurring once; the ten biggest clones make up about 0.93%. CDR1 and CDR2 (germline): LNHDA, SQIVND (reference sequence). The CDR3 has 13 residues. Trimming took 5 bases from V and 3 from J, leaving 10 bases between them. The sequence was collected from a woman in her forties or fifties in good health and CMV-seropositive. Sample: PBMCs. The gene calls are TRBV19 and TRBJ1-1; D may be TRBD1 (5 bases). CDR3 loop: CASSLRTHTEAFF. The CDR3 DNA sequence: TGTGCCAGTAGTCTCCGGACACACACTGAAGCTTTCTTT.